These T cell receptor beta chains were read from a single sample in a study of blood T cell repertoires in COVID-19. The repertoire was sequenced with immunoSEQ multiplex PCR; TCRdb's copy has only in-frame clones and lacks some. Altogether tens of thousands of clones are present, 81% being singletons, with the ten largest covering less than 15%. Material: peripheral blood. These receptor sequences come from a human donor in a cohort sampled during active COVID-19. The CDR3 runs from the conserved cysteine through the conserved F or W.

j_gene: TRBJ2-7
v_gene: TRBV27
CDR3aa: CASSLVATYEQYF

j_gene: TRBJ1-2
v_gene: TRBV4-1
CDR3aa: CASSRSPLAGYTF

j_gene: TRBJ1-5
v_gene: TRBV4-2
CDR3aa: CASSQARSSNQPRHF

j_gene: TRBJ2-7
v_gene: TRBV18
CDR3aa: CASSPLGAGGLSSYEQYF

j_gene: TRBJ2-1
v_gene: TRBV11-3
CDR3aa: CASATGQGRNNEQFF

j_gene: TRBJ2-2
v_gene: TRBV7-3
CDR3aa: CASSLTPQNTGELFF

j_gene: TRBJ2-5
v_gene: TRBV7-2
CDR3aa: CASTRGLAGGRETQYF

j_gene: TRBJ2-3
v_gene: TRBV5-1
CDR3aa: CASSFAGGGTDTQYF

j_gene: TRBJ1-1
v_gene: TRBV4-2
CDR3aa: CASSRGGGAAEAFF

j_gene: TRBJ1-1
v_gene: TRBV2
CDR3aa: CASSRQGNTEAFF

j_gene: TRBJ1-2
v_gene: TRBV6-5
CDR3aa: CASSYSAQDGYTF

j_gene: TRBJ1-1
v_gene: TRBV6-1
CDR3aa: CASSGRPILDIFPEAFF

j_gene: TRBJ1-6
v_gene: TRBV3-1/TRBV3-2
CDR3aa: CASSQEGHLSPLHF

j_gene: TRBJ1-2
v_gene: TRBV7-2
CDR3aa: CASSSTGVKGGSYGYTF

j_gene: TRBJ2-5
v_gene: TRBV19
CDR3aa: CASSSTLAGDGETQYF

j_gene: TRBJ2-5
v_gene: TRBV5-1
CDR3aa: CASSLSGQGQETQYF

j_gene: TRBJ2-3
v_gene: TRBV6-6
CDR3aa: CASSYSWLASDTQYF

j_gene: TRBJ2-7
v_gene: TRBV21-1
CDR3aa: CATCAETGNYEQYF

j_gene: TRBJ1-5
v_gene: TRBV10-3
CDR3aa: CAISESKGEGQPQHF

j_gene: TRBJ1-5
v_gene: TRBV28
CDR3aa: CASRTGAGGGQPQHF

j_gene: TRBJ1-4
v_gene: TRBV5-4
CDR3aa: CASSSDSGYREKLFF

j_gene: TRBJ2-7
v_gene: TRBV6-5
CDR3aa: CASKAGASFSYEQYF

j_gene: TRBJ1-6
v_gene: TRBV3-1/TRBV3-2
CDR3aa: CASSYPGQYSPLHF

j_gene: TRBJ1-6
v_gene: TRBV28
CDR3aa: CASSLPESPLHF

j_gene: TRBJ1-2
v_gene: TRBV25-1
CDR3aa: CASSAGEGYGYTF

j_gene: TRBJ2-5
v_gene: TRBV3-1/TRBV3-2
CDR3aa: CASSQDHGGGAAKTQYF

j_gene: TRBJ2-7
v_gene: TRBV5-4
CDR3aa: CASSLGTLYEQYF

j_gene: TRBJ2-1
v_gene: TRBV7-6
CDR3aa: CASSLIYGSYNEQFF

j_gene: TRBJ2-7
v_gene: TRBV7-2
CDR3aa: CASSLDWASYEQYF

j_gene: TRBJ1-2
v_gene: TRBV6-1
CDR3aa: CASSEIDRFEGYTF

j_gene: TRBJ2-1
v_gene: TRBV18
CDR3aa: CASSPPFGVSEQFF

j_gene: TRBJ1-4
v_gene: TRBV27
CDR3aa: CASSRGSGTGDEKLFF

j_gene: TRBJ2-5
v_gene: TRBV7-2
CDR3aa: CASSFQGAVTQYF

j_gene: TRBJ2-1
v_gene: TRBV28
CDR3aa: CASSIPGTGNNEQFF

j_gene: TRBJ2-1
v_gene: TRBV9
CDR3aa: CASSVAPGLAGGNEQFF

j_gene: TRBJ2-6
v_gene: TRBV5-1
CDR3aa: CASSLYFSGANVLTF

j_gene: TRBJ1-4
v_gene: TRBV5-1
CDR3aa: CASASYGDSDEKLFF

j_gene: TRBJ1-1
v_gene: TRBV7-2
CDR3aa: CASSPRWRTIGEAFF

j_gene: TRBJ1-1
v_gene: TRBV5-1
CDR3aa: CASNAGAYGEAFF

j_gene: TRBJ2-7
v_gene: TRBV10-3
CDR3aa: CAISEYRGDYEQYF

j_gene: TRBJ1-2
v_gene: TRBV2
CDR3aa: CASSGPGQGAFNGYTF